The present T cell receptor (beta chain) was sequenced within a study of control samples from healthy donors and cancer patients. Profiled with immunoSEQ multiplex PCR; TCRdb holds only in-frame clones, not every one. The table includes 140,000 to 150,000 clones, around 90% detected once. The material sequenced was blood. The source of this sequence is a young man in good health.

The CDR3 bases are TGTGCCAGCAGGAGACTAGGTAGTCCCCTCCACTTT. Amino acid sequence: CASRRLGSPLHF. The chain employs TRBV12-3 or TRBV12-4 and TRBJ1-6, with no clear D. The CDR3 is 12 amino acids. The V gene lost 6 bases and the J gene lost 13 bases, with 13 bases spanning the gap.